This T cell receptor beta chain derives from a study of blood T cell repertoires in COVID-19. Study in general: From the United States, Italy and Spain came samples of acute and convalescent COVID-19. T cells, B-cell-depleted T cells, or PBMCs provided the cDNA or gDNA that served as material.

The CDR3 sequence is 15 residues long. Germline CDR1 is SGHRS and CDR2 is YFSETQ. V lost 5 bases to trimming and J lost 4 bases, with 13 bases between them. How the authors handled the data: Nucleated cell counts were estimated from reference gene primer amplification. Clones were sequenced by immunoSEQ multiplex PCR, and TCRdb holds only the in-frame ones, with some missing. V and J calls and clone size are given by that table; D and trimming were obtained from the DNA. The repertoire consists of under 300,000 clones, with about 83% occurring once and the leading ten covering more than 1.5%. The sequenced material came from peripheral blood. The sequence was collected from a woman between 40 and 50 years old who had recovered from COVID-19. This sequence joins TRBV5-1 and TRBJ2-6, with D maybe TRBD2 (6 bases). The CDR3: CASSLEGNGANVLTF. The CDR3 DNA reads as TGCGCCAGCAGTCTGGAGGGGAACGGGGCCAACGTCCTGACTTTC.